The rows below give T cell receptor beta chains drawn from one sample of a study of tumor and adjacent non-tumor tissue in lung cancer. One entry per CDR3 protein, called by TCRdb with MiXCR from the multiplex PCR reads. The data hold 200,000 or so distinct CDR3 sequences, with 71% observed a single time. The sequenced material came from lung tumor tissue. Every receptor here comes from a man aged 55-75 years with non-small cell lung cancer. CDR3s include the opening cysteine and the closing phenylalanine or tryptophan. The D gene is left open where the match is weak. Size values are once, few and many counts, or a class for expanded clones, and some rows have none.

V gene: TRBV30; clone size: -; J gene: TRBJ2-7; D gene: -; CDR3 DNA: TGTGCCTCAGACCAGGGAATGTATGACGAGCAGTACTTC; CDR3 protein: CASDQGMYDEQYF
V gene: TRBV11-3; clone size: -; J gene: TRBJ2-6; D gene: TRBD1; CDR3 DNA: TGTGCCAGCCGCCCTAGGGGGCTATCTGGGGCCAACGTCCTGACTTTC; CDR3 protein: CASRPRGLSGANVLTF
V gene: TRBV30; clone size: -; J gene: TRBJ1-1; D gene: -; CDR3 DNA: TGTGCCTGGAGTTCGGCGGACCTGAACACTGTAGCTTTCTTT; CDR3 protein: CAWSSADLNTVAFF
V gene: TRBV7-8; clone size: -; J gene: TRBJ2-7; D gene: -; CDR3 DNA: TGTGCCAGCAGCCCCCCGCTAGCGTTGTCCTACGAGCAGTACTTC; CDR3 protein: CASSPPLALSYEQYF
V gene: TRBV5-5; clone size: -; J gene: TRBJ2-2; D gene: -; CDR3 DNA: TGTGCCAGCAGCCGGAGCCCAGGGAAGGTCGGGGAGCTGTTTTTT; CDR3 protein: CASSRSPGKVGELFF
V gene: TRBV14; clone size: -; J gene: TRBJ1-6; D gene: TRBD1; CDR3 DNA: TGTGCCAGCAGCCGGAGACAGGGGAATTCAGCCCTCCACTTT; CDR3 protein: CASSRRQGNSALHF
V gene: TRBV6-6; clone size: -; J gene: TRBJ1-1; D gene: TRBD1; CDR3 DNA: TGTGTCAGCAGTGATAAACAGGGGAACACTGAAACTTTCTTT; CDR3 protein: CVSSDKQGNTETFF
V gene: TRBV24-1; clone size: -; J gene: TRBJ2-4; D gene: -; CDR3 DNA: TGTGCCATCAGTGAACCGAATGTGGACTTTCAGTACTTC; CDR3 protein: CAISEPNVDFQYF
V gene: TRBV28; clone size: -; J gene: TRBJ2-2; D gene: -; CDR3 DNA: TGTGCCAGCAGTTTATGGGCTCAATTAGGGGCCGTGAACAGCGGGGAGCTGTTTTTT; CDR3 protein: CASSLWAQLGAVNSGELFF
V gene: TRBV5-1; clone size: -; J gene: TRBJ2-5; D gene: -; CDR3 DNA: TGCTCCAGCAGCTACGGGACCGAAGGGACCCAATACTTC; CDR3 protein: CSSSYGTEGTQYF
V gene: TRBV6-1; clone size: -; J gene: TRBJ1-5; D gene: -; CDR3 DNA: TGTGCCAACAGTTCGCACAGGGTAGGGAATCAGCCCCAGCAGTTT; CDR3 protein: CANSSHRVGNQPQQF
V gene: TRBV5-1; clone size: -; J gene: TRBJ1-2; D gene: TRBD1; CDR3 DNA: TGCGCCAGCACCTCTGGACAGGAGGCCTATGGCTACACTTTC; CDR3 protein: CASTSGQEAYGYTF
V gene: TRBV11-2; clone size: once; J gene: TRBJ2-6; D gene: -; CDR3 DNA: TGTGCCAACATTCCTATCTCTGGGGCCAGCATCCTGACTTTC; CDR3 protein: CANIPISGASILTF
V gene: TRBV5-1; clone size: -; J gene: TRBJ1-2; D gene: -; CDR3 DNA: TGCGCCAGCAGCCCGGCGGCGGAACTTAACTATGGCTACACCTTC; CDR3 protein: CASSPAAELNYGYTF
V gene: TRBV6-5; clone size: -; J gene: TRBJ1-2; D gene: TRBD1; CDR3 DNA: TGTGCTAGCAGCACCCGGGACAGGGTGGTTTTGGGTGGCTACACCTTC; CDR3 protein: CASSTRDRVVLGGYTF
V gene: TRBV20-1; clone size: -; J gene: TRBJ2-5; D gene: -; CDR3 DNA: TGCAATGCTAGAGTTCCCCCTCCCGAGAGGGATACCCAGTACTTC; CDR3 protein: CNARVPPPERDTQYF
V gene: TRBV20-1; clone size: once; J gene: TRBJ1-1; D gene: -; CDR3 DNA: TGCAGTGCTATAGCGGTCAAGAACCCTGAAGCTTTCTTT; CDR3 protein: CSAIAVKNPEAFF
V gene: TRBV4-2; clone size: many; J gene: TRBJ2-7; D gene: -; CDR3 DNA: TGTGCCAGCAGCCAAGAAGGAACTAGCAAATACGAGCAGTACTTC; CDR3 protein: CASSQEGTSKYEQYF
V gene: TRBV29-1; clone size: -; J gene: TRBJ2-5; D gene: -; CDR3 DNA: TGCACCGTACCTGCGACAGGCGTGGGAGAGACCCAGTACTTC; CDR3 protein: CTVPATGVGETQYF
V gene: TRBV4-1; clone size: many; J gene: TRBJ2-2; D gene: -; CDR3 DNA: TGCGCCAGCAGCCAAGATGTAAGCGGACTGAACACCGGGGAGCTGTTTTTT; CDR3 protein: CASSQDVSGLNTGELFF
V gene: TRBV11-2; clone size: many; J gene: TRBJ2-3; D gene: -; CDR3 DNA: TGTGCCAGCAGCCCGAGCACAGATACGCAGTATTTT; CDR3 protein: CASSPSTDTQYF
V gene: TRBV20-1; clone size: -; J gene: TRBJ2-1; D gene: TRBD1; CDR3 DNA: TGCGGTGCTAGAGTACAGGGGGTTTGGGATGAGCAGTTCTTC; CDR3 protein: CGARVQGVWDEQFF
V gene: TRBV4-2; clone size: -; J gene: TRBJ2-1; D gene: -; CDR3 DNA: TGTGCCAGCAGCCAAGCAACGGGATCCTACAATGAGCAGCTCTTC; CDR3 protein: CASSQATGSYNEQLF
V gene: TRBV6-2/TRBV6-3; clone size: few; J gene: TRBJ2-7; D gene: -; CDR3 DNA: TGTGCCAGCAGTTATCCCCTCTCCTACGAGCAGTACTTC; CDR3 protein: CASSYPLSYEQYF
V gene: TRBV20-1; clone size: -; J gene: TRBJ1-5; D gene: -; CDR3 DNA: TGCATTGCCCTCCCGACGGGGCGCGCGGGCGATCTGCCCCAGCATTTT; CDR3 protein: CIALPTGRAGDLPQHF
V gene: TRBV4-1; clone size: -; J gene: TRBJ2-1; D gene: -; CDR3 DNA: TGCGCCAGCACCCAAGAAAGCGTCGGGCCGGTAACTGAGCAGTTCTTC; CDR3 protein: CASTQESVGPVTEQFF
V gene: TRBV11-1; clone size: -; J gene: TRBJ1-6; D gene: -; CDR3 DNA: TGTGCCAGCAGCTTAAGTGGGACGCGGGGCGTATCACCCCTCCACTTT; CDR3 protein: CASSLSGTRGVSPLHF
V gene: TRBV20-1; clone size: -; J gene: TRBJ2-1; D gene: TRBD2; CDR3 DNA: TGCTGTGCTAGAGATCAACTAGCGGGACGGAATGAGCAGTTCTTC; CDR3 protein: CCARDQLAGRNEQFF
V gene: TRBV4-1; clone size: -; J gene: TRBJ2-7; D gene: -; CDR3 DNA: TGCGCCAGCAGCGACAATTACGAGCAGTACTTC; CDR3 protein: CASSDNYEQYF
V gene: TRBV6-2/TRBV6-3; clone size: once; J gene: TRBJ1-2; D gene: TRBD1; CDR3 DNA: TGTGCCAGCAGTTTATCAACGAGAACAGGGGAAGGCTACACCTTC; CDR3 protein: CASSLSTRTGEGYTF
V gene: TRBV19; clone size: -; J gene: TRBJ2-2; D gene: TRBD2; CDR3 DNA: TGTGCCAGTAGGAGCGGGAGGACGGGCGGGGAACTGTTATTT; CDR3 protein: CASRSGRTGGELLF
V gene: TRBV4-2; clone size: -; J gene: TRBJ2-1; D gene: TRBD2; CDR3 DNA: TGTGCCAGCAGCCAAGATCCTAGCGGGGGGGCCAAAGCGAACAATGAGCAGTTCTTC; CDR3 protein: CASSQDPSGGAKANNEQFF
V gene: TRBV5-1; clone size: -; J gene: TRBJ2-7; D gene: -; CDR3 DNA: TGCGCCAGCAGCTTGGCCTCCGGCTATGGCTACGACGAGCAGTACTTC; CDR3 protein: CASSLASGYGYDEQYF
V gene: TRBV6-4; clone size: -; J gene: TRBJ2-3; D gene: -; CDR3 DNA: TGTGCCAGCAGTGTTCGACCGGGGGCAGATACGCAGTATTTT; CDR3 protein: CASSVRPGADTQYF
V gene: TRBV12-3/TRBV12-4; clone size: few; J gene: TRBJ1-4; D gene: -; CDR3 DNA: TGTGCCAGCAGTTTAGGGCGGATGGCCCGTGAAAAACTGTTTTTT; CDR3 protein: CASSLGRMAREKLFF
V gene: TRBV12-3/TRBV12-4; clone size: once; J gene: TRBJ1-1; D gene: -; CDR3 DNA: TGTACCAGCATACTTCTTAGGAACACTGAAGCTTTCTTT; CDR3 protein: CTSILLRNTEAFF
V gene: TRBV4-2; clone size: many; J gene: TRBJ1-5; D gene: -; CDR3 DNA: TGTGCCAGCAGCCAAGGGTCGGGGAGCAATCAGCCCCAGCATTTT; CDR3 protein: CASSQGSGSNQPQHF
V gene: TRBV6-5; clone size: -; J gene: TRBJ1-1; D gene: -; CDR3 DNA: TGTGCCAGCAGTTGGGCACAGGCCACGAACACTGAAGCTTTCTTT; CDR3 protein: CASSWAQATNTEAFF
V gene: TRBV20-1; clone size: -; J gene: TRBJ1-2; D gene: -; CDR3 DNA: TGCAGTACTCTCATCCAGGGATGCTATGGCTACACCTTC; CDR3 protein: CSTLIQGCYGYTF
V gene: TRBV4-3; clone size: -; J gene: TRBJ1-1; D gene: -; CDR3 DNA: TGCGTCAGCAGCCAAGACGTTCCGGGCAGTTCGGGCTCTGAAGCTATCTTT; CDR3 protein: CVSSQDVPGSSGSEAIF
V gene: TRBV28; clone size: -; J gene: TRBJ2-3; D gene: -; CDR3 DNA: TGTGCCAGCAGGCGGCAGGGCACAAGCACAGATACGCAGTATTTT; CDR3 protein: CASRRQGTSTDTQYF
V gene: TRBV20-1; clone size: -; J gene: TRBJ1-5; D gene: -; CDR3 DNA: TGCAGTGCTAGAGTACAGAGGAATCAGCCCCAGCATTTT; CDR3 protein: CSARVQRNQPQHF
V gene: TRBV20-1; clone size: -; J gene: TRBJ2-7; D gene: -; CDR3 DNA: TGCAGTGCTAGAGCGTTTAACAGGGACGGGCAGTACTTC; CDR3 protein: CSARAFNRDGQYF
V gene: TRBV6-1; clone size: -; J gene: TRBJ1-2; D gene: TRBD1; CDR3 DNA: TGTGCCAGCATATTACAGGAGGGACAGAGCTATGGCTACACCTTC; CDR3 protein: CASILQEGQSYGYTF
V gene: TRBV20-1; clone size: -; J gene: TRBJ2-1; D gene: -; CDR3 DNA: TGCAGTGCTGGAGTGGCCTATGCACATGAGCAGTTCTTC; CDR3 protein: CSAGVAYAHEQFF
V gene: TRBV2; clone size: once; J gene: TRBJ1-1; D gene: -; CDR3 DNA: TGTGCCAGCAGCGAACAACATTCGAACACTGAAGCTTTCTTT; CDR3 protein: CASSEQHSNTEAFF
V gene: TRBV20-1; clone size: -; J gene: TRBJ2-1; D gene: TRBD2; CDR3 DNA: TGCATTGCTAGACCCGGGGGGACTAACGCGGGTGAGCAGTTCTTC; CDR3 protein: CIARPGGTNAGEQFF
V gene: TRBV11-3; clone size: -; J gene: TRBJ2-1; D gene: -; CDR3 DNA: TGTGCCAGCAGCTCCCTAAAGGGACGGCCAGGTGAGCAGTTCTTC; CDR3 protein: CASSSLKGRPGEQFF
V gene: TRBV18; clone size: -; J gene: TRBJ1-5; D gene: -; CDR3 DNA: TGTGCCAGCTCATCACTTCAGCAGCCCCAGCATTTT; CDR3 protein: CASSSLQQPQHF
V gene: TRBV5-4; clone size: -; J gene: TRBJ2-1; D gene: -; CDR3 DNA: TGTGCCAGCAGCCTTAGCGCGGCGTCCTACAATGAGCAGTTCTTC; CDR3 protein: CASSLSAASYNEQFF
V gene: TRBV28; clone size: -; J gene: TRBJ2-3; D gene: TRBD2; CDR3 DNA: TGTGCCAGCAGTTTGGGACTAGCGGGGGGGCGGACGCAGTATTTT; CDR3 protein: CASSLGLAGGRTQYF
V gene: TRBV2; clone size: few; J gene: TRBJ1-5; D gene: -; CDR3 DNA: TGTGCCAGCAGAAGGGTGCTCAATCAGCCCCAGCATTTT; CDR3 protein: CASRRVLNQPQHF
V gene: TRBV12-3/TRBV12-4; clone size: few; J gene: TRBJ2-1; D gene: TRBD2; CDR3 DNA: TGTGCCAGCATTGGGACTAGCGGGCTGAGCTCCTACAATGAGCAGTTCTTC; CDR3 protein: CASIGTSGLSSYNEQFF
V gene: TRBV11-2; clone size: -; J gene: TRBJ2-5; D gene: -; CDR3 DNA: TGTGCCAGCAGCTTAGATGAGCAGACCCAGTATTTC; CDR3 protein: CASSLDEQTQYF
V gene: TRBV4-2; clone size: -; J gene: TRBJ2-7; D gene: TRBD2; CDR3 DNA: TGTACCAGCAGCCAAGCTGTAGCGGGAGTGGACTATGAGCAGTACTTC; CDR3 protein: CTSSQAVAGVDYEQYF
V gene: TRBV19; clone size: -; J gene: TRBJ2-3; D gene: TRBD2; CDR3 DNA: TGTGCCAGTAGCCTGTTCGGGAGGGCAGCAGATACGCAGTATTTT; CDR3 protein: CASSLFGRAADTQYF
V gene: TRBV11-2; clone size: once; J gene: TRBJ2-1; D gene: -; CDR3 DNA: TGTGCCAGCGGCTCCGCATTTTACAATGAGCTGTTCTTT; CDR3 protein: CASGSAFYNELFF
V gene: TRBV20-1; clone size: -; J gene: TRBJ1-2; D gene: -; CDR3 DNA: TGCAGTGCTAGGGCCGGGACCTTGGAGGGTGGCTACACCTTC; CDR3 protein: CSARAGTLEGGYTF